Below, 11 T cell receptor beta chains from the same sample are listed, as sequenced in a study of beta chain features in type 1 diabetes. Whole-study findings and limits: Shorter TCRB CDR3s, moderately but significantly so, were found in Type 1 diabetes patients in all four CD4+ subsets.

These receptors lack a known antigen. Isolated RNA was reverse transcribed in full, so expressed TCRB transcripts were sequenced. Some clones are missing from TCRdb's copy, which holds only in-frame ones; the method was immunoSEQ multiplex PCR. Of over 600,000 clones listed, 9.5% to 15% were seen once; the top ten hold 0.095% to 0.15%. Sequencing used naive CD4+ T cells from blood. The origin of the receptors is a young man with type 1 diabetes.

This clone was seen only a few times. The V call is TRBV10-3, the J call TRBJ2-7; possibly TRBD1 for D (6 bases). Germline values: CDR1 ENHRY, CDR2 SYGVKD. CDR3 length equals 13 residues. V gave up 6 bases and J gave up 3 bases, with 12 bases separating them. The CDR3 spells CAIRSSTGYEQYF. The DNA of the CDR3 is TGTGCCATCAGATCGTCGACAGGCTACGAGCAGTACTTC.

J is TRBJ1-1 and V is TRBV9; TRBD1 is a possible D gene (6 bases). This CDR3 has 13 residues. Germline lookup yields CDR1 SGDLS and CDR2 YYNGEE. With 7 bases removed from V and 1 base from J, the gap between germline ends came to 11 bases. CDR3 nucleotide sequence: TGTGCCAGCCGCCGACAGGAGAACACTGAAGCTTTCTTT. Translation gives CASRRQENTEAFF.

This clone was counted between two and nine times. The V gene is TRBV2, the J gene TRBJ2-1; D might be TRBD2 (5 bases). The length of the CDR3 is 14 residues. CDR1 is SNHLY and CDR2 is FYNNEI in the germline V gene. Between the trimmed V and J ends, which lost 5 bases and 7 bases, there was a span of 15 bases. CDR3 in DNA: TGTGCCAGCAGTACCGGGGAAACGGGTAATGAGCAGTTCTTC. It yields the protein CASSTGETGNEQFF.

The genes are TRBV13 and TRBJ1-2; D call uncertain. CDR3 length: 15 amino acids. V lost 0 bases and J lost 0, with 8 bases in between. The V gene's germline CDR1 is PRHDT and CDR2 FYEKMQ (reference sequence). The CDR3 region is CASSLGVAPNYGYTF. As DNA, the CDR3 is TGTGCCAGCAGCTTAGGGGTCGCCCCTAACTATGGCTACACCTTC.

The J gene is TRBJ2-2, the V gene TRBV6-6; unclear D gene. The CDR3 is 10 residues long. Germline V gene data show CDR1 as MNHNY and CDR2 as SVGAGI (reference sequence). V lost 6 bases and J 13 bases, leaving 9 bases between the germline ends. The CDR3 bases are TGTGCCAGCAGCGCTCTAGGGCTGTTTTTT. It encodes CASSALGLFF.

This clone was detected a few times. The chain has TRBV7-2 and TRBJ2-5; 8 bases are a match to TRBD1. Germline V gives CDR1 SGHTA, CDR2 FQGNSA. CDR3 length: 14 amino acids. J lost 7 bases, V lost 2 bases, and 6 bases had no gene match. The chain's CDR3 is CASSLNWDRRTQYF. CDR3 in DNA: TGTGCCAGCAGCTTAAACTGGGACAGGAGGACCCAGTACTTC.

This clone has just a few counts. This rearrangement joins TRBV7-9 to TRBJ1-1; tentatively, D is TRBD1 (5 bases). The V gene lost 7 bases and the J gene lost 4 bases, with 16 bases spanning the gap. Germline V lookup: CDR1 SEHNR, CDR2 FQNEAQ (reference sequence). This CDR3 has 14 amino acids. The CDR3 bases are TGTGCCAGCACCGAGGGGCAGGCTTCCACTGAAGCTTTCTTT. It is translated as CASTEGQASTEAFF. Drawing the rest from reference TRBV7-9 and TRBJ1-1, the complete variable domain is DTGVSQNPRHKITKRGQNVTFRCDPISEHNRLYWYRQTLGQGPEFLTYFQNEAQLEKSRLLSDRFSAERPKGSFSTLEIQRTEQGDSAMYLCASTEGQASTEAFFGQGTRLTVV.

The chain is built from TRBV25-1 and TRBJ2-3; D uncertain. Germline values: CDR1 MGHDK, CDR2 SYGVNS. The CDR3 covers 13 residues. V was trimmed by 7 bases and J by 6 bases, leaving 14 bases between them. CDR3 protein: CASIAPTMDTQYF. The CDR3 DNA sequence: TGTGCCAGCATCGCCCCCACCATGGATACGCAGTATTTT.

The CDR3: CASSLGLENTEAFF. As DNA, the CDR3 is TGTGCCAGCAGCTTAGGGCTTGAGAACACTGAAGCTTTCTTT. The chain links TRBV7-9 to TRBJ1-1, with unresolved D. Germline V gene lookup returns CDR1 SEHNR and CDR2 FQNEAQ (reference sequence). The V and J ends lost 1 base and 1 base respectively, with 7 bases between them. The CDR3 loop spans 14 amino acids. Filled out from reference TRBV7-9 and TRBJ1-1, the complete variable domain reads DTGVSQNPRHKITKRGQNVTFRCDPISEHNRLYWYRQTLGQGPEFLTYFQNEAQLEKSRLLSDRFSAERPKGSFSTLEIQRTEQGDSAMYLCASSLGLENTEAFFGQGTRLTVV.

The V call is TRBV5-1, the J call TRBJ2-5, with 10 bases lining up with TRBD2. The CDR3 extends over 16 amino acids. Germline V CDR1 and CDR2: SGHRS, YFSETQ. Trimming took 2 bases from V and 5 from J; bases not matched to a gene: 9. CDR3 sequence (DNA): TGCGCCAGCAGCTTCAGCGGGGGGGCCGGATCCGAGACCCAGTACTTC. Translating it yields CASSFSGGAGSETQYF.

This clone was observed a handful of times. The rearrangement links TRBV19 to TRBJ1-3; D gene ambiguous. Germline V CDR1 and CDR2: LNHDA, SQIVND (reference sequence). The CDR3 extends over 14 amino acids. Between the trimmed V and J ends, which lost 5 bases and 0 bases, there was a span of 8 bases. CDR3 sequence (DNA): TGTGCCAGTAGTCAGGTATCCTCTGGAAACACCATATATTTT. It is translated as CASSQVSSGNTIYF.